The clone carrying this TCR beta chain was seen just once. Its antigen is undetermined. PCR amplification relied on 60 Vbeta primers (plus 13 Jbeta primers). Sequencing was performed with immunoSEQ multiplex PCR; in TCRdb, only in-frame clones are kept and a portion is missing. Here the sample spans 46,000 or so clones, over 55% being singletons. This CDR3 is 17 amino acids long. CDR1 SGHVS and CDR2 FNYEAQ come from the germline V gene. Trimming at V came to 1 base and at J to 0 bases, leaving 7 bases not matched to a gene. The data are from a study of cytomegalovirus exposure and HLA in healthy donors. The study, taken as a whole, reports: The authors excluded some V segments, including TRBV6-2 and TRBV6-3, as indistinguishable. Segments of the TCR beta V type were, in most cases, productive about 90% or about 30% of the time in an earlier analysis. Investigators reported over 150 TCR beta chains as tied to cytomegalovirus. In vitro experiments confirmed that a few CMV-associated chains were specific for CMV antigens.

This TCR was recovered from a man aged 55-75 years in good health and CMV-seropositive. This chain uses TRBV7-6 with TRBJ2-3, with 7 bases identical to TRBD2. The sample consisted of PBMCs. Here the CDR3 DNA reads TGTGCCAGCAGCTTAGGATATCAAGCGGGGAGCACAGATACGCAGTATTTT. It specifies CASSLGYQAGSTDTQYF.